These T cell receptor beta chains were read from a single sample in a study of CD8 T cells in ankylosing spondylitis. TCRdb re-called the 5' RACE reads with MiXCR, one entry per CDR3 protein. The data show some 840,000 distinct CDR3 sequences, around 11% seen once. The specimen was blood, either unsorted or a sorted T cell fraction (not recorded which). The receptors here all came from a male donor with ankylosing spondylitis. Each CDR3 is given without its conserved first and last residue. D genes are given only for firm matches. Where a row states a size, it is once, few, many or the class of an expanded clone; other rows omit it.

V gene | D gene | clone size | CDR3 protein
TRBV24-1 | NA | NA | ATSDPTVQETQY
TRBV6-5 | NA | NA | ASSYLVAGELF
TRBV5-1 | TRBD1 | few | ASSTGQEETQY
TRBV7-2 | NA | NA | ASSSDRRKAF
TRBV20-1 | NA | few | SAGGAAETQY
TRBV7-2 | NA | NA | ASSSQVGTTNEKLF
TRBV20-1 | TRBD1 | few | SAALQGGQGYQPQH
TRBV29-1 | NA | few | SVEGAKTSYNEQF
TRBV5-1 | NA | NA | ASSPGGALQETQY
TRBV11-2 | TRBD2 | many | ASSLVFGTSGRGYNEQF
TRBV10-3 | NA | many | AISDPLSGNTIY
TRBV12-3/TRBV12-4 | NA | NA | ATSFSGQTTEAF
TRBV12-3/TRBV12-4 | NA | NA | ASGTSASANTGELF
TRBV7-9 | NA | NA | ASSFDRYSYEQY
TRBV20-1 | NA | NA | SAFSMNTEAF
TRBV20-1 | TRBD1 | NA | SAWDRANSPLH
TRBV30 | NA | few | AWSVRSGGYGYT
TRBV7-2 | NA | NA | ASSLNRDGGYT
TRBV12-3/TRBV12-4 | TRBD1 | many | ASSYRGYGYT
TRBV5-1 | NA | many | ASSLGPQGHEQY
TRBV5-6 | TRBD1 | NA | ASSLYQETGYGDTQY
TRBV11-2 | TRBD2 | many | ASSFKVMLAGVSYNEQF
TRBV5-6 | NA | NA | ASSETWLGPLH
TRBV20-1 | NA | many | SARGRRDRYNEQF
TRBV7-3 | NA | NA | ASSLKGNSYNSPLH
TRBV4-2 | NA | NA | ASSQGEPGRNTEAF